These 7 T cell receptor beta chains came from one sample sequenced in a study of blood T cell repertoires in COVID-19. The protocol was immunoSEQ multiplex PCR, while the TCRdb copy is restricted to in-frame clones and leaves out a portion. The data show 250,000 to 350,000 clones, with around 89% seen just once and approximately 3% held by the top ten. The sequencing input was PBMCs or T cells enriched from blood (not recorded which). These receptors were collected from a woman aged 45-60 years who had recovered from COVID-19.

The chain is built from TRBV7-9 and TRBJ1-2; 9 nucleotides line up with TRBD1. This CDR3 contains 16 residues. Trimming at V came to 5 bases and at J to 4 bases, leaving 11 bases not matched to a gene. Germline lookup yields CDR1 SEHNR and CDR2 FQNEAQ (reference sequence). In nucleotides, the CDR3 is TGTGCCAGCAGCGGATTCGGGACAGGGAGGGGCTATGGCTACACCTTC. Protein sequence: CASSGFGTGRGYGYTF.

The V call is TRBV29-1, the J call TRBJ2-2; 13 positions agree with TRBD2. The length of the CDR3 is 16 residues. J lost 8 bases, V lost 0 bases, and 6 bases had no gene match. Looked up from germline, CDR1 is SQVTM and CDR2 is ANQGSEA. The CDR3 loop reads CSVEEAGLAGFGELFF. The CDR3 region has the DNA TGCAGCGTTGAAGAAGCGGGACTAGCGGGATTTGGGGAGCTGTTTTTT.

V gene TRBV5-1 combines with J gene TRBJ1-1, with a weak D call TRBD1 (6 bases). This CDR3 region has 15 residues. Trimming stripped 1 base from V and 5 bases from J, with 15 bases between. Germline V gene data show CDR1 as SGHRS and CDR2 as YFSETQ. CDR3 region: CASSLLAGEGTEAFF. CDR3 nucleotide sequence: TGCGCCAGCAGCTTGCTCGCAGGGGAGGGGACTGAAGCTTTCTTT. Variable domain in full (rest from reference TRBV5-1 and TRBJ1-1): KAGVTQTPRYLIKTRGQQVTLSCSPISGHRSVSWYQQTPGQGLQFLFEYFSETQRNKGNFPGRFSGRQFSNSRSEMNVSTLELGDSALYLCASSLLAGEGTEAFFGQGTRLTVV.

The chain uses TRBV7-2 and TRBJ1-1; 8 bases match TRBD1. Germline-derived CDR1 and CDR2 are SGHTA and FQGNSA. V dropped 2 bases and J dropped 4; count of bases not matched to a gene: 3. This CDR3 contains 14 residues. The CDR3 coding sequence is TGTGCCAGCAGCTTACAGGGGGCGACCACTGAAGCTTTCTTT. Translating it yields CASSLQGATTEAFF. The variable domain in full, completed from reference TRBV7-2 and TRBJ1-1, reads GAGVSQSPSNKVTEKGKDVELRCDPISGHTALYWYRQSLGQGLEFLIYFQGNSAPDKSGLPSDRFSAERTGGSVSTLTIQRTQQEDSAVYLCASSLQGATTEAFFGQGTRLTVV.

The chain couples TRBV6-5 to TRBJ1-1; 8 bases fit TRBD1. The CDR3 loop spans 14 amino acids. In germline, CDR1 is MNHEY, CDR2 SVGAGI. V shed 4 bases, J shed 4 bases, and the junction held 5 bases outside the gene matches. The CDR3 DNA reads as TGTGCCAGCAGTTCGATCGGACAGGGCACTGAAGCTTTCTTT. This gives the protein CASSSIGQGTEAFF.

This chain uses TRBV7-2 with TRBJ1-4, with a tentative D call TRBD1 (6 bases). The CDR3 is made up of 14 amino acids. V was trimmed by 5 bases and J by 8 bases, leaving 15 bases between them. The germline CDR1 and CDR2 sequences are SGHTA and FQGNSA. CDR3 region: CASSTQGSYEKLFF. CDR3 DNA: TGTGCCAGCAGCACCCAGGGGTCATACGAAAAACTGTTTTTT.

CDR3 loop: CASSNHRGGNTEAFF. CDR3 DNA: TGTGCCAGCTCCAACCACAGGGGTGGGAACACTGAAGCTTTCTTT. The genes are TRBV28 and TRBJ1-1; 7 bases are a match to TRBD1. The length of the CDR3 is 15 residues. J gave up 1 base and V 8 bases, and 10 bases lay outside the gene matches. Germline CDR1 is MDHEN and CDR2 is SYDVKM.